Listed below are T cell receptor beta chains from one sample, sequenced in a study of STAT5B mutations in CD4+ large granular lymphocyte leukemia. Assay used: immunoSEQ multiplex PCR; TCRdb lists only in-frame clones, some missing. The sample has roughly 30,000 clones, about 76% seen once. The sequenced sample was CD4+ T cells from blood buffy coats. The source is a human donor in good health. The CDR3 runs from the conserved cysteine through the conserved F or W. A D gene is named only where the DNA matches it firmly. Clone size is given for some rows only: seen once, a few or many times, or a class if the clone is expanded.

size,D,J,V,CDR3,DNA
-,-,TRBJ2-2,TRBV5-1,CASSWRTGPGSVGTGELFF,TGCGCCAGCAGCTGGAGAACAGGTCCCGGTTCGGTAGGCACCGGGGAGCTGTTTTTT
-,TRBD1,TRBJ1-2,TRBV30,CAGGGPGGYGYTF,TGTGCCGGGGGGGGCCCAGGGGGCTATGGCTACACCTTC
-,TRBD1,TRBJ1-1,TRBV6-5,CASSYLGQQNTEAFF,TGTGCCAGCAGTTACCTGGGACAGCAAAACACTGAAGCTTTCTTT
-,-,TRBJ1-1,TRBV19,CASSRGPEAFF,TGTGCCAGTAGTAGGGGCCCTGAAGCTTTCTTT
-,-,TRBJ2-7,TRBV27,CASSTRWTGSYEQYF,TGTGCCAGCAGTACCCGATGGACGGGCTCCTACGAGCAGTACTTC
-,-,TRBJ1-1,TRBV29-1,CSVATSAPTEAFF,TGCAGCGTTGCGACCTCCGCGCCCACTGAAGCTTTCTTT
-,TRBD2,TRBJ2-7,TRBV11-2,CASSPLGTSGASSYEQYF,TGTGCCAGCAGCCCCCTCGGGACTAGCGGGGCCAGCTCCTACGAGCAGTACTTC
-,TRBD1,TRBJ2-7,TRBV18,CASSPDRAPSEQYF,TGTGCCAGCTCACCGGACAGGGCCCCTTCCGAGCAGTACTTC
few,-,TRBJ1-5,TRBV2,CASSRGNQPQHF,TGTGCCAGCAGCCGGGGCAACCAGCCCCAGCATTTT
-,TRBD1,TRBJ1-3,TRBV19,CASSISGQGKTGNTIYF,TGTGCCAGTAGTATATCTGGACAGGGGAAAACTGGAAACACCATATATTTT
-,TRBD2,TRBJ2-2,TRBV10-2,CASSGLGGTGELFF,TGCGCCAGCAGTGGGCTCGGGGGGACCGGGGAGCTGTTTTTT
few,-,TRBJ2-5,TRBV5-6,CASSYRDPVSETQYF,TGTGCCAGCAGCTACCGGGACCCAGTTTCAGAGACCCAGTACTTC
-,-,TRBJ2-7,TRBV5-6,CASSLRQGIAYEQYF,TGTGCCAGCAGCTTGAGGCAGGGGATAGCCTACGAGCAGTACTTC
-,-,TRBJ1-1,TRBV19,CASSSLGTHNDEAFF,TGTGCCAGTAGTTCTCTAGGGACTCACAATGATGAAGCTTTCTTT
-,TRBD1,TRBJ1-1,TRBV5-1,CASSLLPGQGPQENTEAFF,TGCGCCAGCAGCTTATTACCGGGACAGGGTCCCCAAGAGAACACTGAAGCTTTCTTT
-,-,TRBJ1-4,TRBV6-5,CASSYGGRGEKLFF,TGTGCCAGCAGTTACGGAGGCAGGGGCGAAAAACTGTTTTTT
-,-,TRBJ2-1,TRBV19,CASAFGGSYNEQFF,TGTGCCAGTGCCTTTGGGGGCTCCTACAATGAGCAGTTCTTC
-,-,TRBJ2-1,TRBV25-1,CASSEPGFPEQFF,TGTGCCAGCAGTGAACCAGGGTTCCCCGAGCAGTTCTTC
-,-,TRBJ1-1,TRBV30,CAWRDSWNTEAFF,TGTGCCTGGAGGGACTCCTGGAACACTGAAGCTTTCTTT
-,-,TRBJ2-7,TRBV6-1,CASSAIQLTSYEQYF,TGTGCCAGCAGTGCGATACAGCTCACCTCCTACGAGCAGTACTTC
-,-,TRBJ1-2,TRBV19,CASSPLALTGRGGYTF,TGTGCCAGTAGTCCGTTGGCTTTAACAGGGAGGGGAGGCTACACCTTC
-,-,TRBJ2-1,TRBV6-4,CASSDSEGTYNEQFF,TGTGCCAGCAGTGACTCGGAGGGGACATACAATGAGCAGTTCTTC
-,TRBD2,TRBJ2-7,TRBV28,CASSLLAGAGEQYF,TGTGCCAGCAGCTTACTAGCGGGAGCGGGCGAGCAGTACTTC
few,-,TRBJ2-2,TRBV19,CASTDLRRGDTGELFF,TGTGCCAGTACCGACCTGAGGAGGGGGGACACCGGGGAGCTGTTTTTT
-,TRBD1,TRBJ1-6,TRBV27,CASWGQGEGSPLHF,TGTGCCAGCTGGGGACAGGGGGAAGGTTCACCCCTCCACTTT
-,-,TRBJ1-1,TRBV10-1,CASSDQGRPNTEAFF,TGCGCCAGCAGTGACCAAGGAAGGCCGAACACTGAAGCTTTCTTT
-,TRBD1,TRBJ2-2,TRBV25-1,CASSGQGDTGELFF,TGTGCCAGCTCCGGACAGGGAGACACCGGGGAGCTGTTTTTT
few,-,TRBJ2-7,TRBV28,CASSRSGQSYEQYF,TGTGCCAGCAGTAGGAGCGGGCAATCCTACGAGCAGTACTTC
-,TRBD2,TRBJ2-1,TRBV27,CASSALAGLGNNEQFF,TGTGCCAGCAGTGCCCTAGCGGGGCTAGGTAACAATGAGCAGTTCTTC
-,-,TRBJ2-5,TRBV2,CASSVLVGVETQYF,TGTGCCAGCAGTGTCCTAGTGGGGGTGGAGACCCAGTACTTC
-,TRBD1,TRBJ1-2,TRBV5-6,CASSLGPGQGADGYTF,TGTGCCAGCAGCTTGGGGCCGGGACAGGGGGCAGATGGCTACACCTTC
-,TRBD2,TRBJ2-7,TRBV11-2,CASSLVARLAGGVREQYF,TGTGCCAGCAGCTTAGTAGCCAGACTAGCGGGAGGTGTCCGCGAGCAGTACTTC
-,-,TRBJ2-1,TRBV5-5,CASSLGFEYYNEQFF,TGTGCCAGCAGCTTAGGGTTTGAATACTACAATGAGCAGTTCTTC
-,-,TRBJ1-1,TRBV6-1,CASSEKTAPTEAFF,TGTGCCAGCAGTGAAAAGACAGCCCCCACTGAAGCTTTCTTT
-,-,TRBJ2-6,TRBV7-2,CASSPAPSGANVLTF,TGTGCCAGCAGCCCCGCCCCCTCTGGGGCCAACGTCCTGACTTTC
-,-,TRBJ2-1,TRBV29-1,CSVEASGRGFYNEQFF,TGCAGCGTTGAGGCGTCGGGGAGAGGGTTCTACAATGAGCAGTTCTTC
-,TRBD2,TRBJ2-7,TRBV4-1,CASSHLTSGTAHEQYF,TGCGCCAGCAGCCACCTAACTAGCGGGACCGCCCACGAGCAGTACTTC
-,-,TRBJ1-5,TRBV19,CASKVTGEAGNQPQHF,TGTGCCAGTAAGGTTACAGGTGAGGCTGGCAATCAGCCCCAGCATTTT
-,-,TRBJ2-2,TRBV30,CAWRGFGELFF,TGTGCCTGGAGGGGGTTCGGGGAGCTGTTTTTT
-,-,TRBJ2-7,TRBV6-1,CASRETSSYEQYF,TGTGCCAGCAGGGAGACTAGCTCCTACGAGCAGTACTTC
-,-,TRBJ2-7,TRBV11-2,CASSLRVSSYEQYF,TGTGCCAGCAGCCTGAGGGTTAGCTCCTACGAGCAGTACTTC
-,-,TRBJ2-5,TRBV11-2,CASSRGGLQETQYF,TGTGCCAGCAGTAGAGGAGGGCTACAAGAGACCCAGTACTTC